This T cell receptor (beta chain) originates from a study of T cell changes during pregnancy in multiple sclerosis. Only in-frame clones appear in the TCRdb table, and some are missing; sequencing was by immunoSEQ multiplex PCR. Here the sample spans 40,000 or so clones, roughly nine tenths being singletons. The germline V gene encodes CDR1 LGHNA and CDR2 YNFKEQ. V dropped 0 bases and J dropped 2 bases, with 14 bases sitting between them. The CDR3 runs 17 residues. Specimen: CD4+ T cells from peripheral blood mononuclear cells, collected in the first trimester of pregnancy. This rearrangement joins TRBV4-2 to TRBJ1-5, with a possible D match to TRBD1 (6 bases). This clonotype originated in a female donor with multiple sclerosis, enrolled in a pregnancy study. As DNA, the CDR3 is TGTGCCAGCAGCCAAGATCTACAGGGTTCTGGCAATCAGCCCCAGCATTTT. Translated, it gives CASSQDLQGSGNQPQHF.